The 4 T cell receptor beta chains below were found in one sample sequenced in a study of T cell responses to AZD1222 COVID-19 vaccine. Produced via immunoSEQ multiplex PCR; TCRdb's table is partial and in-frame only. The sample includes more than 100,000 clones, less than 95% of them seen just once. The sample in question was peripheral blood, obtained on day 0 of AZD1222 vaccination. The receptors derive from an adult in good health.

The chain is built from TRBV12-3 or TRBV12-4 and TRBJ2-7, with D possibly matching TRBD2 (6 bases). Trimming pared 5 bases from V and 3 bases from J, leaving 11 bases between. This CDR3 contains 13 residues. The CDR3 loop is CASSQGLDYEQYF. CDR3 DNA sequence: TGTGCCAGCAGTCAGGGACTTGACTACGAGCAGTACTTC.

The V gene is TRBV6-4, the J gene TRBJ1-2, with TRBD1 matching 9 bases. V was pared by 11 bases and J by 0 bases, with 4 bases of the junction left unmatched. Germline V gene data show CDR1 as MRHNA and CDR2 as SNTAGT. The CDR3 extends over 13 amino acids. This CDR3 reads CAARTGANYGYTF. Here the CDR3 DNA reads TGTGCCGCCAGGACAGGGGCTAACTATGGCTACACCTTC.

The V and J genes are TRBV7-8 and TRBJ1-1; D may be TRBD1 (6 bases). The germline V gene encodes CDR1 SGHVS and CDR2 FQNEAQ. This CDR3 has 16 residues. V was shortened by 5 bases and J by 5 bases, with 21 bases between the two germline ends. The chain's CDR3 is CASSRATGTLVTEAFF. The CDR3 DNA follows: TGTGCCAGCAGCCGAGCCACAGGGACCCTCGTAACTGAAGCTTTCTTT.

V gene TRBV19 combines with J gene TRBJ2-7; TRBD2 matches 8 bases. The length of the CDR3 is 14 residues. Germline values: CDR1 LNHDA, CDR2 SQIVND (reference sequence). V dropped 3 bases and J dropped 5; count of bases not matched to a gene: 6. In DNA form, the CDR3 reads TGTGCCAGTAGTATTAGCGGGGCCTTCCACGAGCAGTACTTC. It translates to CASSISGAFHEQYF.